This T cell receptor beta chain was documented in a study of T cell repertoires in ileal Crohn's disease. Study at large: From the surgical specimen's inflamed ileum, biopsies were taken as M0.

The sample's time point: inflamed ileum from the surgical specimen. Here immunoSEQ multiplex PCR was the method, and the copy in TCRdb shows in-frame clones only, minus some. The sample has around 9,800 clones, roughly 87% seen once. Germline loops: CDR1 SGHNT, CDR2 YYREEE (reference sequence). The trim removed 3 bases at V and 8 bases at J, leaving 4 bases unmatched. The CDR3 runs 13 residues. The chain employs TRBV5-4 and TRBJ1-4; 7 bases are shared with TRBD1. The specimen sequenced was ileal tissue. The source is an adult with Crohn's disease. CDR3 residues: CASSYRGGEKLFF. As DNA, the CDR3 is TGTGCCAGCAGCTACAGGGGCGGGGAAAAACTGTTTTTT.